One and the same sample provided the 17 T cell receptor beta chains below, sequenced in a study of blood T cell repertoires in COVID-19. Clones were sequenced by immunoSEQ multiplex PCR, and TCRdb holds only the in-frame ones, with some missing. The sample holds some 33,000 clones; less than 95% are singletons and the top ten take around 1%. The sample comprised peripheral blood. The receptors derive from a man in his 70s with active or convalescent COVID-19.

There are a few counts of this clone. V usage is TRBV7-3 and J usage is TRBJ1-1; 7 bases fit TRBD1. V was pared by 6 bases and J by 5 bases, with 6 bases of the junction left unmatched. CDR1 and CDR2 (germline): SGHTA, FQGTGA. The CDR3 is 13 amino acids. CDR3 sequence (DNA): TGTGCCAGCAGTCAGGACAGGAGGACTGAAGCTTTCTTT. Translated: CASSQDRRTEAFF.

This rearrangement joins TRBV9 to TRBJ1-3; 7 bases align to TRBD1. The CDR3 is 13 amino acids. CDR1 SGDLS and CDR2 YYNGEE come from the germline V gene. The junction had 3 bases not matched to a gene; V was cut back by 5 bases and J by 4 bases. In DNA form, the CDR3 reads TGTGCCAGCAGGCCAGGGGGAGGAAACACCATATATTTT. It specifies CASRPGGGNTIYF.

The chain uses TRBV5-1 and TRBJ1-4; a weak D match, TRBD1 (5 bases). Trimming took off 4 bases at V and 0 bases at J, with 13 bases between the two ends. The CDR3 contains 16 residues. Per germline, CDR1 SGHRS and CDR2 YFSETQ. This chain's CDR3 is CASSAGHEATNEKLFF. The CDR3 coding sequence is TGCGCCAGCAGCGCCGGACATGAGGCAACTAATGAAAAACTGTTTTTT.

As to this clone: The sample contains more than one DNA sequence encoding this CDR3. CDR3 region: CASSGDSYEQYF. The CDR3 DNA reads TGTGCCAGCAGCGGTGACAGCTACGAGCAGTACTTC. The rearrangement links TRBV2 to TRBJ2-7, with D possibly TRBD1 on 5 matching bases. Between the trimmed V and J ends, which lost 6 bases and 3 bases, there was a span of 9 bases. The CDR3 is made up of 12 amino acids. Germline CDR1 is SNHLY and CDR2 is FYNNEI.

The chain has TRBV4-1 and TRBJ1-6; 8 bases line up with TRBD1. The germline CDR1 and CDR2 sequences are MGHRA and YSYEKL. CDR3 length equals 20 residues. Trimming cost V 0 bases and J 0 bases; bases outside gene matches: 10. The CDR3: CASSQEQGGAGSSYNSPLHF. The CDR3, as DNA: TGCGCCAGCAGCCAAGAACAGGGGGGGGCTGGGAGCTCCTATAATTCACCCCTCCACTTT.

The chain carries TRBV5-1 and TRBJ1-1; D is unresolved. The V and J ends lost 4 bases and 1 base respectively, with 11 bases between them. The germline V gene encodes CDR1 SGHRS and CDR2 YFSETQ. This CDR3 comprises 14 residues. CDR3 in DNA: TGCGCCAGCAGCAGGAGCCCTCCGAACACTGAAGCTTTCTTT. Amino acids: CASSRSPPNTEAFF.

V is TRBV6-2 or TRBV6-3 and J is TRBJ1-5, with 9 bases fitting TRBD1. CDR3 size: 17 residues. Germline V lookup: CDR1 MNHEY, CDR2 SVGEGT. The trim removed 4 bases at V and 11 bases at J, leaving 18 bases unmatched. This CDR3 is CASSLGTGRLRQSAQHF. DNA of the CDR3: TGTGCCAGCAGTTTAGGGACAGGGAGGCTCCGGCAATCAGCCCAGCATTTT.

V usage is TRBV11-3 and J usage is TRBJ1-6; D call uncertain. V was shortened by 1 base and J by 9 bases, with 7 bases between the two germline ends. The CDR3 consists of 13 residues. Germline values: CDR1 SGHNT, CDR2 YENEEA. The CDR3, as DNA: TGTGCCAGCAGCTTAGTCGGGAGTTCACCCCTCCACTTT. Translating gives CASSLVGSSPLHF.

In its sample, this clone was seen once. The rearrangement uses TRBV3-1 (or the pseudogene TRBV3-2) and TRBJ1-5; no reliable D call. This CDR3 has 14 residues. From germline, CDR1 is LGHDT and CDR2 YNNKEL (reference sequence). Trimming cost V 2 bases and J 3 bases, with 8 bases left between them. This CDR3 reads CASSQNRDNQPQHF. In nucleotides, the CDR3 is TGTGCCAGCAGCCAAAACCGGGACAATCAGCCCCAGCATTTT.

This chain links TRBV7-2 with TRBJ1-1; D may be TRBD1 (5 bases). Trimming took off 1 base at V and 4 bases at J, with 13 bases between the two ends. The CDR3 runs 15 residues. Germline V lookup: CDR1 SGHTA, CDR2 FQGNSA. CDR3 protein: CASSLDGGSGTEAFF. The CDR3, as DNA: TGTGCCAGCAGCTTAGATGGGGGGTCGGGCACTGAAGCTTTCTTT.

V and J are TRBV4-3 and TRBJ1-5, with TRBD1 matching 8 bases. The germline V gene has CDR1 LGHNA and CDR2 YSLEER. V dropped 1 base and J dropped 7; count of bases not matched to a gene: 12. CDR3 size: 17 residues. The CDR3 bases are TGCGCCAGCAGCCAAGGTTTTCAGGGGGCAGACGGGCAGCCCCAGCATTTT. This encodes CASSQGFQGADGQPQHF.

The chain couples TRBV7-9 to TRBJ2-1, with 11 bases aligning to TRBD2. The V gene end was trimmed by 0 bases and the J gene end by 10 bases; junction bases not matched to a gene: 5. CDR1 and CDR2 (germline): SEHNR, FQNEAQ (reference sequence). This CDR3 contains 15 residues. The CDR3 region is CASSLASGGAGEQFF. In DNA form, the CDR3 reads TGTGCCAGCAGCTTAGCTAGCGGGGGGGCCGGAGAGCAGTTCTTC.

The chain recombines TRBV7-3 with TRBJ2-1, with a possible D match to TRBD2 (6 bases). The germline gives CDR1 SGHTA, CDR2 FQGTGA. V was shortened by 3 bases and J by 6 bases, with 9 bases between the two germline ends. The CDR3 consists of 13 residues. The CDR3 DNA follows: TGTGCCAGCAGCTTGGGGGGTAGCAATGAGCAGTTCTTC. Its translation: CASSLGGSNEQFF.

This chain links TRBV28 with TRBJ1-2; TRBD1 matches at 7 bases. V lost 3 bases and J lost 3; bases outside the gene matches: 7. Per the germline V gene, CDR1 is MDHEN and CDR2 is SYDVKM. There are 15 residues in the CDR3. The CDR3 coding sequence is TGTGCCAGCAGTTTTCACTTTCAGGGGGACTATGGCTACACCTTC. Protein sequence: CASSFHFQGDYGYTF.

The rearrangement links TRBV9 to TRBJ2-5; TRBD2 is a possible D gene (6 bases). This CDR3 is built from 15 residues. Between the trimmed V and J ends, which lost 4 bases and 2 bases, there was a span of 15 bases. Per the germline V gene, CDR1 is SGDLS and CDR2 is YYNGEE. The CDR3 nucleotides are TGTGCCAGCAGCCAAACGCGGGGCCGGCAAGAGACCCAGTACTTC. It encodes CASSQTRGRQETQYF.

The J gene is TRBJ1-1, the V gene TRBV5-1, with D unclear. Germline CDR1 is SGHRS and CDR2 is YFSETQ. With 1 base removed from V and 5 bases from J, the gap between germline ends came to 6 bases. The CDR3 totals 12 residues. The CDR3 protein is CASSLSRTEAFF. The DNA for the CDR3 is TGCGCCAGCAGCTTGAGTCGGACTGAAGCTTTCTTT. Combining the CDR3 with reference TRBV5-1 and TRBJ1-1 gives the whole variable domain KAGVTQTPRYLIKTRGQQVTLSCSPISGHRSVSWYQQTPGQGLQFLFEYFSETQRNKGNFPGRFSGRQFSNSRSEMNVSTLELGDSALYLCASSLSRTEAFFGQGTRLTVV.

The rearrangement links TRBV5-6 to TRBJ2-2; TRBD1 is a possible D gene (6 bases). CDR1 is SGHDT and CDR2 is YYEEEE in the germline V gene. The CDR3 sequence is 15 residues long. Trimming stripped 1 base from V and 2 bases from J, with 9 bases between. CDR3 residues: CASSLLQGNTGELFF. The CDR3 DNA follows: TGTGCCAGCAGCTTGTTACAGGGTAACACCGGGGAGCTGTTTTTT.